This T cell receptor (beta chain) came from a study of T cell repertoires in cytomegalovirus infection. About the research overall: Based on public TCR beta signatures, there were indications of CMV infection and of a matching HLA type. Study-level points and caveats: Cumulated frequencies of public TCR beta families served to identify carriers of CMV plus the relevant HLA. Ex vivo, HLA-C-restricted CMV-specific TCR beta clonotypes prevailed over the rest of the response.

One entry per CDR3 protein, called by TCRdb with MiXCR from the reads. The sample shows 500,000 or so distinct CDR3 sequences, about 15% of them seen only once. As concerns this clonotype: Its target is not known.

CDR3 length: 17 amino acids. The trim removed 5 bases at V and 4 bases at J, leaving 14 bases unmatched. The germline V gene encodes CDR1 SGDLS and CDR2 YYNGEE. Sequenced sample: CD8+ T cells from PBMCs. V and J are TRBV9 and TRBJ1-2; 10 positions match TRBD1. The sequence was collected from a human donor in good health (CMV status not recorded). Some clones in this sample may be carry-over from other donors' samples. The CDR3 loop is CASSSRDRGGGVYGYTF. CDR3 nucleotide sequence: TGTGCCAGCAGTTCCCGGGACAGGGGTGGTGGGGTCTATGGCTACACCTTC.